This T cell receptor beta chain was captured in a study of T cell changes during pregnancy in multiple sclerosis. Germline-derived CDR1 and CDR2 are SGHDT and YYEEEE. Trimming removed 4 bases from V and 2 bases from J; junction bases left unmatched: 5. The CDR3 is 14 residues long. Sequenced by immunoSEQ multiplex PCR; TCRdb stores in-frame clones only, minus some. The sample lists 35,000 or so clones, about 89% seen once, with approximately 10% in the top ten. Specimen: CD8+ T cells from peripheral blood mononuclear cells, collected in the third trimester of pregnancy. This chain joins TRBV5-6 and TRBJ1-2, with 7 bases fitting TRBD1. The source is a female donor with multiple sclerosis, enrolled in a pregnancy study. The CDR3 DNA is TGTGCCAGCAGCGGTGGGACAGCCAACTATGGCTACACCTTC. Its protein is CASSGGTANYGYTF.